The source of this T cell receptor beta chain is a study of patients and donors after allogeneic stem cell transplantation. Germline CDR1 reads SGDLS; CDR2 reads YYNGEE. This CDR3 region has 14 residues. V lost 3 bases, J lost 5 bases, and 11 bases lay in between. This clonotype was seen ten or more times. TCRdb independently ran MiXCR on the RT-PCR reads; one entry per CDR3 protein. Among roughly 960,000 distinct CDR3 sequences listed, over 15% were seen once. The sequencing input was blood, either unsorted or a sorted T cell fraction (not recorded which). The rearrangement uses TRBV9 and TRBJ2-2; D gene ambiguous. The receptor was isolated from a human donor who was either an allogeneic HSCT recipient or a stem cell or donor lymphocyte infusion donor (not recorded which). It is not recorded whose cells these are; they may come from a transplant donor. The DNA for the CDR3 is TGTGCCAGCAGCGGAGTGAGCGTTACCGGGGAGCTGTTTTTT. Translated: CASSGVSVTGELFF.